This TCR beta chain was retrieved from a study of cytomegalovirus exposure and HLA in healthy donors. This clone was recorded only once. The target antigen is unknown. The donors comprised healthy bone marrow donors. At collection, donors were nominally healthy, but unrecorded immune exposures were probable. Looked up from germline, CDR1 is GTSNPN and CDR2 is SVGIG (reference sequence). This CDR3 contains 11 residues. The V segment lost 3 bases and the J segment 9 bases; nucleotides outside the gene matches: 2. Study results and caveats: As a later analysis revealed, the rate of TCR association differed by HLA locus, with DRB1 most and HLA-C fewest.

Researchers ran the PCR with 60 Vbeta and 13 Jbeta primers. Produced via immunoSEQ multiplex PCR; TCRdb's table is partial and in-frame only. Among about 160,000 clones listed, 75% to 90% were seen once. The TCR was taken from a male donor in good health and CMV-seropositive. This chain connects TRBV30 to TRBJ2-1, with 7 positions matching TRBD2. Material: PBMCs. CDR3 coding DNA: TGTGCCTGGAGCCTAGCGGCTGAGCAGTTCTTC. Protein product: CAWSLAAEQFF.